This TCR beta chain is from a study of TIL therapy for anti-PD-1-resistant metastatic lung cancer (dated by TCRdb to the early 2020s). For context, the study as a whole: Tumors were harvested prior to any PD-1/PD-L1 blockade, after which nivolumab was administered to patients, and lymphodepletion, expanded TIL infusion and IL-2 were given to patients who progressed. Among the enrolled patients, the median age was roughly 55 years (range about 35-80), and the median tumor PD-L1 proportion score was less than 6.5%. The cohort was composed predominantly of lung adenocarcinoma, with a few EGFR-mutant and two ALK-rearranged tumors included, and half of patients were identified as current or former smokers. A median non-synonymous tumor mutation burden of 1.5 mutations per megabase was determined across the cohort by whole-exome sequencing. Tumor and peripheral blood T cell receptor beta sequencing was used to track clonotypes across tumor, expanded TIL product and serial blood samples. Study-wide conclusions, independent of this receptor: The study protocol defined all tumor marker inferences as exploratory. The cohort was highly selected, including more treatment-naive, never-smoker and oncogene-addicted patients than is typical, which limits generalizability. The baseline peripheral repertoire was partially replaced by infused TIL clonotypes, which then decayed over months, and no apparent association between persistence and response was found.

Explained via the paper, the time point label denotes: pre-treatment sample, taken before nivolumab and TIL therapy. Between late 2017 and January 2020, a dual-center phase I trial enrolled adults who had stage 4 NSCLC. The samples were drawn from an open-label, single-arm phase I trial testing tumor-infiltrating lymphocyte therapy combined with nivolumab in advanced non-small cell lung cancer. Blood mononuclear cells from EDTA tubes were isolated by Ficoll gradient, snap-frozen as pellets, and DNA was extracted with a Qiagen mini-prep kit. The immunoSEQ v3 hsTCRB kit was used to amplify TCR beta CDR3 regions from genomic DNA through bias-controlled multiplex PCR. An Illumina NextSeq 500 was used to sequence the TCR libraries, reaching some 2 million read pairs at survey level or about 4.5-6.5 million at deep level. Processing in the source paper ran as follows. Clonality was reported by immunoSEQ Analyzer software, which also assigned V, D and J genes and filtered out non-productive sequences. Repertoires were compared by productive Simpson clonality and by the Morisita overlap index of productive TRB rearrangements between infused TIL and blood. Absolute clonotype counts in blood were estimated by multiplying the lymphocyte count by the CD3+ fraction and by the productive frequency of the clone. TCRdb carries this immuneACCESS record with in-frame sequences only. Its versions omit some clonotypes, under half of them owing to an unresolved V gene in the studies checked, with the rest unexplained. V and J calls and clone size are copied from that table; D and trimming were computed from the DNA. A total of around 50,000 clones appear in this sample, around 79% of them only once. Of the sample, about 1.8% falls within the top ten clones.

Trimming costs V 4 bases and J 5 bases, and their ends lie 13 bases apart. The germline V gene specifies SGHRS as CDR1 and YFSETQ as CDR2. Measured from the cysteine to the phenylalanine, the CDR3 is 14 residues long. The CDR3 DNA has 42 bases and is translated from base 1. Concerning this clone itself: This clone's antigen is unknown. No base qualities exist here, and no much larger clone lies one base off it.

The sequence was collected from a person between 30 and 79 years old with non-small cell lung cancer. Sequenced here: blood, sampled at baseline. The chain is made from TRBV5-1 and TRBJ2-1, and TRBD2 may be the D gene, going by 5 matching bases. The CDR3 reads as follows: CASSRNRGHNEQFF. The nucleotides read TGCGCCAGCAGCCGTAATCGGGGTCACAATGAGCAGTTCTTC. With the portions outside the CDR3 filled from the reference TRBV5-1 and TRBJ2-1 genes, the complete variable region becomes KAGVTQTPRYLIKTRGQQVTLSCSPISGHRSVSWYQQTPGQGLQFLFEYFSETQRNKGNFPGRFSGRQFSNSRSEMNVSTLELGDSALYLCASSRNRGHNEQFFGPGTRLTVL.